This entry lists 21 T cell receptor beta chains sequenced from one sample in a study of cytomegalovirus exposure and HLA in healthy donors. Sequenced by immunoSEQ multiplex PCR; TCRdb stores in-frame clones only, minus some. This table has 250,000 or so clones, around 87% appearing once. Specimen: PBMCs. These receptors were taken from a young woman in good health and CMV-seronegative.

The DNA of the CDR3 is TGTGCCAGCAGAGCCAGGTCCAGGGGAAATGAAAAACTGTTTTTT. As protein: CASRARSRGNEKLFF. V usage is TRBV2 and J usage is TRBJ1-4, with a tentative D call TRBD1 (6 bases). From germline, CDR1 is SNHLY and CDR2 FYNNEI. The CDR3 is 15 residues long. Trimming stripped 6 bases from V and 5 bases from J, with 16 bases between.

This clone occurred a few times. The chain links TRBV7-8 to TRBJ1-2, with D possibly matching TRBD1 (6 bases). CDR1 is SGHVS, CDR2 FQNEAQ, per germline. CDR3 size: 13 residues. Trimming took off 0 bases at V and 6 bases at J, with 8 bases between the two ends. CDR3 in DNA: TGTGCCAGCAGCTTAGCGTCAGGGGATGGCTACACCTTC. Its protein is CASSLASGDGYTF.

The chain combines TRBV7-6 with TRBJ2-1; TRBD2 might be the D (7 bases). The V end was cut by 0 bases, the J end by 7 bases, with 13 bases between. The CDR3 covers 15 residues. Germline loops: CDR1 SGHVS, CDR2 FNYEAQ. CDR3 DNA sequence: TGTGCCAGCAGCTTAGCGGGGGGGCAGTGGAATGAGCAGTTCTTC. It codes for CASSLAGGQWNEQFF. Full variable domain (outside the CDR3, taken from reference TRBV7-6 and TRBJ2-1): GAGVSQSPRYKVTKRGQDVALRCDPISGHVSLYWYRQALGQGPEFLTYFNYEAQQDKSGLPNDRFSAERPEGSISTLTIQRTEQRDSAMYRCASSLAGGQWNEQFFGPGTRLTVL.

CDR3 coding DNA: TGTGCCACGCGGACAGGGTTTAGCAATCAGCCCCAGCATTTT. Its protein is CATRTGFSNQPQHF. The chain links TRBV6-6 to TRBJ1-5; the match to TRBD1 covers 8 bases. The CDR3 has 14 amino acids. Trimming at V came to 10 bases and at J to 0 bases, leaving 5 bases not matched to a gene. Germline CDR1 and CDR2: MNHNY and SVGAGI (reference sequence).

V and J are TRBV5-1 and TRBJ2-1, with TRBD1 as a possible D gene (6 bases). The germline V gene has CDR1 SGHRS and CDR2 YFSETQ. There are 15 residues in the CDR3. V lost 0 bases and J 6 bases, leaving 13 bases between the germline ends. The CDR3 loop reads CASSLEGVIVNEQFF. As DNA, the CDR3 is TGCGCCAGCAGCTTGGAGGGGGTTATTGTCAATGAGCAGTTCTTC.

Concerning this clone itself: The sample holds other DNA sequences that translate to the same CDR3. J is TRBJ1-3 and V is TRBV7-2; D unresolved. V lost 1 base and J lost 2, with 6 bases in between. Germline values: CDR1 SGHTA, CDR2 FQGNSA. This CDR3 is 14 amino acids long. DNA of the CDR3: TGTGCCAGCAGCTTAGGGAGGGCTGGAAACACCATATATTTT. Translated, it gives CASSLGRAGNTIYF.

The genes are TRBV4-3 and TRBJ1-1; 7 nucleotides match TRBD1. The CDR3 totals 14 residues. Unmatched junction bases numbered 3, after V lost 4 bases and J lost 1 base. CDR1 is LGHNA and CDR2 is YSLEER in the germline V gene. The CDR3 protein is CASSPQGSNTEAFF. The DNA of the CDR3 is TGCGCCAGCAGCCCACAGGGGTCGAACACTGAAGCTTTCTTT.

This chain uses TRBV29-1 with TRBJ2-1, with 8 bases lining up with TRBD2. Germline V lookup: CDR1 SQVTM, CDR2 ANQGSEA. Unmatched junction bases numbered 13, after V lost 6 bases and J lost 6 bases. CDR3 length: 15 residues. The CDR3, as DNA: TGCAGCGTCTCGGGACTAGTGGAGGGTGGCAATGAGCAGTTCTTC. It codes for CSVSGLVEGGNEQFF.

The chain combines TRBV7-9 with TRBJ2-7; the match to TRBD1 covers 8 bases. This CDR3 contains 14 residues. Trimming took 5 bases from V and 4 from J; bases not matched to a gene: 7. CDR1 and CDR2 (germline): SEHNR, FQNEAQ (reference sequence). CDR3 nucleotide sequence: TGTGCCAGCAGCCCCTGGGACAGGCTGTACGAGCAGTACTTC. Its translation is CASSPWDRLYEQYF.

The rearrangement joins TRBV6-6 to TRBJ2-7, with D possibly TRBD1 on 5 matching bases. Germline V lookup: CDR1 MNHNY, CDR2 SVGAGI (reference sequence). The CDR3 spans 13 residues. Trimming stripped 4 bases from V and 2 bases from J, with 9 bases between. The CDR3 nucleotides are TGTGCCAGCAGTTCGGTCAGGGCCTACGAGCAGTACTTC. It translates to CASSSVRAYEQYF.

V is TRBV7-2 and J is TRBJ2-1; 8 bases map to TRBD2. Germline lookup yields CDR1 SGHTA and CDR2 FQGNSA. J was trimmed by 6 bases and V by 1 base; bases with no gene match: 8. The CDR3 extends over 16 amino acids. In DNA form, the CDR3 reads TGTGCCAGCAGCTTAGAGTCGGGACTAGTCTTCAATGAGCAGTTCTTC. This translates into CASSLESGLVFNEQFF.

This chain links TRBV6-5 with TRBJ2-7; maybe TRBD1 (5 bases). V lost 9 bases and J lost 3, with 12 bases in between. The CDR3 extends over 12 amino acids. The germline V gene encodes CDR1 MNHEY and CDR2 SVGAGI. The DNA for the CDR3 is TGTGCCAGTGGCAGGGAACACTACGAGCAGTACTTC. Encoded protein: CASGREHYEQYF.

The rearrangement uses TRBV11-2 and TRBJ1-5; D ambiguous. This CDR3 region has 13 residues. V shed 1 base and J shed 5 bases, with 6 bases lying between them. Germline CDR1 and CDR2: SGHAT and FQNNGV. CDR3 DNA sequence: TGTGCCAGCAGCTTAGGTCACTATCAGCCCCAGCATTTT. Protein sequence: CASSLGHYQPQHF.

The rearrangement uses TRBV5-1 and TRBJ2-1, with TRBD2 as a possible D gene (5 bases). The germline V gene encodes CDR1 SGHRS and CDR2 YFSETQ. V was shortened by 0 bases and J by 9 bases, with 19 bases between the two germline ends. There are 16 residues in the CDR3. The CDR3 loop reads CASSLGTAGMSGEQFF. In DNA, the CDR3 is TGCGCCAGCAGCTTGGGGACGGCCGGGATGAGTGGTGAGCAGTTCTTC.

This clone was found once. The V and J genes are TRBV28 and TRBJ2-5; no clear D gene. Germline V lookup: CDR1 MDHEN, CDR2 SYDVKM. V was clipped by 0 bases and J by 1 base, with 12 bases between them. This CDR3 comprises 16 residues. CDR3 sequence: CASSLWSAVAQETQYF. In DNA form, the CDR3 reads TGTGCCAGCAGTTTATGGTCGGCGGTAGCCCAAGAGACCCAGTACTTC. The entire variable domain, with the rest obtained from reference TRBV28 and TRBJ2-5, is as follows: DVKVTQSSRYLVKRTGEKVFLECVQDMDHENMFWYRQDPGLGLRLIYFSYDVKMKEKGDIPEGYSVSREKKERFSLILESASTNQTSMYLCASSLWSAVAQETQYFGPGTRLLVL.

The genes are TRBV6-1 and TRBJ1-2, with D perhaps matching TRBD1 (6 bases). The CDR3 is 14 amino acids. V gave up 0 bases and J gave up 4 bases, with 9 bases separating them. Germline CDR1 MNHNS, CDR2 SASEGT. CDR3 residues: CASSEAGGPYGYTF. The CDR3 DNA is TGTGCCAGCAGTGAAGCGGGGGGGCCCTATGGCTACACCTTC.

CDR3: CASSSRTGDNYGYTF. In DNA, the CDR3 is TGTGCCAGCAGCTCACGGACAGGGGATAACTATGGCTACACCTTC. The gene calls are TRBV5-8 and TRBJ1-2, with 9 bases identical to TRBD1. Germline trimming cut 3 bases from V and 1 base from J; bases unmatched to any gene: 4. This CDR3 contains 15 residues. Germline V gives CDR1 SGHTS, CDR2 YDEGEE.

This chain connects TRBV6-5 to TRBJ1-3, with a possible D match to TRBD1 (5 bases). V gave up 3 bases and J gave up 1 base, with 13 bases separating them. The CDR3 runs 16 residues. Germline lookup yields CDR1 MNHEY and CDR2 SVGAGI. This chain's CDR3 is CASSYTPGFSGNTIYF. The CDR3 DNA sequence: TGTGCCAGCAGTTATACCCCAGGGTTTTCTGGAAACACCATATATTTT.

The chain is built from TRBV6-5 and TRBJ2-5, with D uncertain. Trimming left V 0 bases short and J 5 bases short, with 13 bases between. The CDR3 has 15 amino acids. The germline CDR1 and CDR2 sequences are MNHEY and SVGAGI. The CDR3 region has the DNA TGTGCCAGCAGTTACTCGAGAGTTGCCCGGGAGACCCAGTACTTC. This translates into CASSYSRVARETQYF.

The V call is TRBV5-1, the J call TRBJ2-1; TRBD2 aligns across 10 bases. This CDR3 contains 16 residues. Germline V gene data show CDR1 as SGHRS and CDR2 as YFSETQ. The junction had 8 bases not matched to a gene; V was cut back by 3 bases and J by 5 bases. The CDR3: CASSSWGLAGDNEQFF. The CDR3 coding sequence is TGCGCCAGCAGCTCCTGGGGTCTAGCGGGGGACAATGAGCAGTTCTTC.

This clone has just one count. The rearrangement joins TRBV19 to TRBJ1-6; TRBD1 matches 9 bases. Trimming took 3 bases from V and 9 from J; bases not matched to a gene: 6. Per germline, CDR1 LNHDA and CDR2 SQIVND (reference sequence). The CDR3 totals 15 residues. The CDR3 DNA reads TGTGCCAGTAGTATGGTGGGACAGGGCTCTTCACCCCTCCACTTT. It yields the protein CASSMVGQGSSPLHF.